These 7 T cell receptor beta chains were sequenced from one sample in a study of OX40 agonist ivuxolimab in advanced cancers. Produced via immunoSEQ multiplex PCR; TCRdb's table is partial and in-frame only. The data show 80,000 or so clones, 90% to 95% seen once. The sample was CD4+ or CD8+ T cells sorted from blood, taken in a trial of the OX40 agonist ivuxolimab. These receptors were obtained from an adult with an advanced solid tumor such as melanoma, head and neck, liver or kidney cancer.

The chain combines TRBV6-1 with TRBJ1-5, with no clear D. The ends were cut back, 2 bases at V and 2 bases at J, with 7 bases in the middle. Looked up from germline, CDR1 is MNHNS and CDR2 is SASEGT. This CDR3 is built from 14 residues. For the CDR3, the DNA is TGTGCCAGCAGTGAAAACACAGGCAATCAGCCCCAGCATTTT. As protein: CASSENTGNQPQHF.

This clone was recorded a few times. This chain joins TRBV5-4 and TRBJ2-7; the match to TRBD2 covers 12 bases. Germline lookup yields CDR1 SGHNT and CDR2 YYREEE (reference sequence). V lost 2 bases, J lost 5 bases, and 8 bases stayed unmatched. CDR3 length equals 16 residues. The CDR3 DNA sequence: TGTGCCAGCAGCTTACAACTAGCGGGGGGTGGCGACGAGCAGTACTTC. It is translated as CASSLQLAGGGDEQYF.

The J gene is TRBJ2-3, the V gene TRBV28, with 8 nucleotides matching TRBD1. CDR3 length equals 18 residues. The V segment lost 2 bases and the J segment 1 base; nucleotides outside the gene matches: 11. Germline lookup yields CDR1 MDHEN and CDR2 SYDVKM. The CDR3 DNA reads TGTGCCAGCAGTTTAGTCGGCCAGGGGGCAGGTGGCACAGATACGCAGTATTTT. It encodes CASSLVGQGAGGTDTQYF.

This sequence joins TRBV6-5 and TRBJ2-5, with D perhaps being TRBD1 or TRBD2 (7 bases each). The CDR3 is 14 amino acids. Trimming took off 4 bases at V and 5 bases at J, with 14 bases between the two ends. From germline, CDR1 is MNHEY and CDR2 SVGAGI. The CDR3 here is CASSLRGRGETQYF. The DNA of the CDR3 is TGTGCCAGCAGTTTGAGGGGGCGGGGGGAGACCCAGTACTTC.

This clone has only a few counts. V gene TRBV29-1 combines with J gene TRBJ1-5; 10 bases align to TRBD1. With 4 bases clipped from V and 3 bases from J, the junction kept 0 bases outside the gene matches. The CDR3 runs to 13 residues. Per the germline V gene, CDR1 is SQVTM and CDR2 is ANQGSEA. The DNA of the CDR3 is TGCAGCGTTGGACAGGGGGCCAATCAGCCCCAGCATTTT. Translation gives CSVGQGANQPQHF.

The rearrangement links TRBV6-5 to TRBJ2-5, with 10 bases fitting TRBD2. Germline V gives CDR1 MNHEY, CDR2 SVGAGI. V lost 5 bases and J lost 1; bases outside the gene matches: 4. The CDR3 has 15 amino acids. The DNA for the CDR3 is TGTGCCAGCAGTACCCTAGCGGGAGTCCAAGAGACCCAGTACTTC. This codes for CASSTLAGVQETQYF.

The chain carries TRBV19 and TRBJ2-5; TRBD1 matches at 7 bases. The CDR3 extends over 12 amino acids. With 5 bases clipped from V and 4 bases from J, the junction kept 1 base outside the gene matches. Germline V gene lookup returns CDR1 LNHDA and CDR2 SQIVND (reference sequence). The CDR3 spells CASSAGGETQYF. The CDR3 DNA is TGTGCCAGTAGTGCAGGGGGAGAGACCCAGTACTTC.